Listed here are 12 T cell receptor beta chains from one sample, sequenced in a study of OX40 agonist ivuxolimab in advanced cancers. TCRdb's table, derived via immunoSEQ multiplex PCR, lists solely in-frame clones and lacks some. The sample has fewer than 110,000 clones; approximately 90% are singletons. This material consisted of CD4+ or CD8+ T cells sorted from blood, taken in a trial of the OX40 agonist ivuxolimab. All receptors come from an adult with an advanced solid tumor such as melanoma, head and neck, liver or kidney cancer.

V is TRBV28 and J is TRBJ1-2; D gene ambiguous. The CDR3 is 13 amino acids. V was cut by 5 bases and J by 4 bases, with 11 bases left in between. Germline values: CDR1 MDHEN, CDR2 SYDVKM. CDR3 loop: CASSPQDTYGYTF. The CDR3 DNA follows: TGTGCCAGCAGTCCTCAGGATACCTATGGCTACACCTTC.

V usage is TRBV10-1 and J usage is TRBJ2-4; 12 bases are shared with TRBD2. CDR3 length: 19 residues. Germline values: CDR1 WNHNN, CDR2 SYGVQD (reference sequence). V was pared by 8 bases and J by 0 bases, with 14 bases of the junction left unmatched. The CDR3 protein is CASPTVRTSGTLAKNIQYF. The DNA for the CDR3 is TGCGCCAGCCCCACCGTCAGGACTAGCGGGACCCTAGCCAAAAACATTCAGTACTTC.

The chain carries TRBV11-2 and TRBJ1-2; perhaps TRBD1 as D (6 bases). This CDR3 is 15 amino acids long. Germline V CDR1 and CDR2: SGHAT, FQNNGV. The ends were cut back, 4 bases at V and 8 bases at J, with 20 bases in the middle. This CDR3 reads CASSSQGPGGGGYTF. Written as DNA, the CDR3 is TGTGCCAGCAGCTCTCAGGGGCCAGGTGGAGGAGGCTACACCTTC.

This rearrangement joins TRBV7-3 to TRBJ2-5; D not resolved. Trimming left V 1 base short and J 3 bases short, with 6 bases between. CDR3 length: 13 residues. Germline assignment: CDR1 SGHTA and CDR2 FQGTGA. The CDR3 nucleotides read TGTGCCAGCAGCTTAATCGTGGAAGAGACCCAGTACTTC. It encodes CASSLIVEETQYF. The full variable domain, rest sourced from reference TRBV7-3 and TRBJ2-5, is GAGVSQTPSNKVTEKGKYVELRCDPISGHTALYWYRQSLGQGPEFLIYFQGTGAADDSGLPNDRFFAVRPEGSVSTLKIQRTERGDSAVYLCASSLIVEETQYFGPGTRLLVL.

The chain links TRBV11-1 to TRBJ1-1; 11 nucleotides match TRBD1. J was trimmed by 2 bases and V by 5 bases; bases with no gene match: 7. Germline V CDR1 and CDR2: SGHAT, FQDESV (reference sequence). The CDR3 consists of 16 residues. The CDR3 region is CASSQRTGGFNTEAFF. DNA of the CDR3: TGTGCCAGCAGCCAGCGGACAGGGGGCTTCAACACTGAAGCTTTCTTT.

The chain has TRBV6-5 and TRBJ2-3; TRBD1 agrees at 8 bases. There are 15 residues in the CDR3. V was pared by 2 bases and J by 5 bases, with 6 bases of the junction left unmatched. CDR1 and CDR2 from the germline V gene are MNHEY and SVGAGI. The CDR3: CASSYAGGFRDTQYF. The CDR3 DNA sequence: TGTGCCAGCAGTTACGCAGGGGGCTTCCGAGATACGCAGTATTTT.

J is TRBJ2-1 and V is TRBV4-1, with D hard to call. This CDR3 has 18 amino acids. Per germline, CDR1 MGHRA and CDR2 YSYEKL. With 1 base removed from V and 6 bases from J, the gap between germline ends came to 22 bases. The CDR3 coding sequence is TGCGCCAGCAGCCAAGCCGACATGGGGTTCTCCTTTGGCAATGAGCAGTTCTTC. Its protein product is CASSQADMGFSFGNEQFF.

J is TRBJ1-2 and V is TRBV2; 7 nucleotides agree with TRBD1. J was trimmed by 3 bases and V by 2 bases; bases with no gene match: 15. Germline V gene sequence: CDR1 SNHLY, CDR2 FYNNEI. The CDR3 spans 18 residues. This CDR3 is CASSEWGRWRGHDYGYTF. The CDR3 DNA reads TGTGCCAGCAGTGAATGGGGACGGTGGAGGGGGCATGACTATGGCTACACCTTC.

The chain recombines TRBV5-4 with TRBJ2-5; tentative D call: TRBD1 (5 bases). Trimming took off 4 bases at V and 5 bases at J, with 12 bases between the two ends. Germline CDR1 SGHNT, CDR2 YYREEE (reference sequence). CDR3 length: 13 residues. The CDR3 loop reads CASSPQGTETQYF. The DNA of the CDR3 is TGTGCCAGCAGCCCTCAGGGTACTGAGACCCAGTACTTC.

CDR3 amino acids: CASSPTGGAATTYGYTF. CDR3 coding DNA: TGCGCCAGCAGCCCGACCGGGGGCGCTGCGACCACCTATGGCTACACCTTC. The V gene is TRBV4-1, the J gene TRBJ1-2, with TRBD1 as a possible D gene (6 bases). This CDR3 spans 17 amino acids. In germline, CDR1 is MGHRA, CDR2 YSYEKL. Trimming stripped 4 bases from V and 4 bases from J, with 22 bases between.

The chain couples TRBV28 to TRBJ2-3, with D possibly TRBD2 on 6 matching bases. The CDR3 sequence is 15 residues long. Germline V CDR1 and CDR2: MDHEN, SYDVKM. Trimming took off 3 bases at V and 2 bases at J, with 12 bases between the two ends. The CDR3 sequence: CASSFMGEVTDTQYF. CDR3 nucleotide sequence: TGTGCCAGCAGTTTCATGGGGGAGGTCACAGATACGCAGTATTTT.

The table lists this clone with a count of one. This sequence joins TRBV9 and TRBJ1-1, with TRBD1 identical over 8 bases. Germline V gene sequence: CDR1 SGDLS, CDR2 YYNGEE. The CDR3 contains 13 residues. The V gene end was trimmed by 3 bases and the J gene end by 8 bases; junction bases not matched to a gene: 6. Here the CDR3 DNA reads TGTGCCAGCAGCGCTTCCCGGGACAGGGAAGCTTTCTTT. This codes for CASSASRDREAFF. The complete variable domain, with remaining parts taken from reference TRBV9 and TRBJ1-1, reads DSGVTQTPKHLITATGQRVTLRCSPRSGDLSVYWYQQSLDQGLQFLIQYYNGEERAKGNILERFSAQQFPDLHSELNLSSLELGDSALYFCASSASRDREAFFGQGTRLTVV.